This entry describes one T cell receptor (beta chain). This sample stems from a study of blood T cell repertoires in COVID-19. Sequenced by immunoSEQ multiplex PCR; TCRdb stores in-frame clones only, minus some. Altogether approximately 380,000 clones are present, roughly 91% being singletons, with the ten largest covering more than 0.95%. There are 14 residues in the CDR3. Germline V gene data show CDR1 as LGHNA and CDR2 as YSLEER. V was trimmed by 0 bases and J by 7 bases, leaving 7 bases between them. The source material was PBMCs or T cells enriched from blood (not recorded which). The rearrangement joins TRBV4-3 to TRBJ1-6; D is uncertain. The sequence came from a woman between 18 and 29 years old who had recovered from COVID-19. Here the CDR3 reads CASSQDRSNSPLHF. Here the CDR3 DNA reads TGCGCCAGCAGCCAAGATAGGAGCAATTCACCCCTCCACTTT.